Sequencing of this T cell receptor beta chain was carried out in a study of cytomegalovirus exposure and HLA in healthy donors. Study-wide findings and caveats: TCR beta V- and J-gene trimming was later associated with a missense DCLRE1C variant. Accurate HLA-A and HLA-B prediction from TCR beta sequences was reported for most subjects.

The study ran its PCR with 60 Vbeta and 13 Jbeta primers. Method: immunoSEQ multiplex PCR; TCRdb's copy keeps in-frame clones and lacks some. In the table there are roughly 150,000 clones, more than 75% of which are singletons. Germline values: CDR1 SGHVS, CDR2 FQNEAQ. V trimming: 10 bases; J trimming: 0 bases; junction bases outside the gene matches: 16. The CDR3 consists of 17 residues. Of note for this clone: Its antigen is undetermined.

The chain carries TRBV7-8 and TRBJ2-3; 7 nucleotides align to TRBD1. Sequences were obtained from PBMCs. The TCR sequence derives from a woman aged 40 to 50 in good health and CMV-seronegative. In nucleotides, the CDR3 is TGTGCCATCCTAATCAGGGACAGTAGTTTTAGCACAGATACGCAGTATTTT. Translating gives CAILIRDSSFSTDTQYF.